Listed here is a single T cell receptor (beta chain). Its antigen is undetermined. The CDR3 is 16 amino acids. The germline V gene has CDR1 SNHLY and CDR2 FYNNEI. V dropped 3 bases and J dropped 9; count of bases not matched to a gene: 8. This record comes from a study of cytomegalovirus exposure and HLA in healthy donors. Study observations and caveats: Overall, approximately 150 TCR beta chains were annotated as cytomegalovirus-associated.

The PCR ran on 60 Vbeta and 13 Jbeta primers. Libraries were prepared by immunoSEQ multiplex PCR; TCRdb keeps only in-frame clonotypes and omits some of them. The repertoire consists of about 65,000 clones, with 78% occurring once and the leading ten covering 3%. The genes are TRBV2 and TRBJ2-1; TRBD2 matches at 13 bases. The sample taken for sequencing was PBMCs. This sequence was found in a girl aged 5 to 17 in good health and CMV-seropositive. Here the CDR3 reads CASSDPLAGGQGEQFF. In DNA form, the CDR3 reads TGTGCCAGCAGTGACCCACTAGCGGGGGGGCAGGGTGAGCAGTTCTTC. Complete variable domain (other parts from reference TRBV2 and TRBJ2-1): EPEVTQTPSHQVTQMGQEVILRCVPISNHLYFYWYRQILGQKVEFLVSFYNNEISEKSEIFDDQFSVERPDGSNFTLKIRSTKLEDSAMYFCASSDPLAGGQGEQFFGPGTRLTVL.